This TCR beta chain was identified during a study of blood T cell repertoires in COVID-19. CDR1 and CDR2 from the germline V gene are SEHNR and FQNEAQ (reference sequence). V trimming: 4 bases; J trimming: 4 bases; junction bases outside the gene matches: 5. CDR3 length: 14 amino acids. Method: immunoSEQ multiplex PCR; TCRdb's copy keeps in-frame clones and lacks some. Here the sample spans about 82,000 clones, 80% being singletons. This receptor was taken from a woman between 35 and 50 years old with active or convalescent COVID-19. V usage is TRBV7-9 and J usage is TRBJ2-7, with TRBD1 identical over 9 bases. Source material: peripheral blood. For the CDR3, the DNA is TGTGCCAGCAGCTCATCGACAGGGGGTTACGAGCAGTACTTC. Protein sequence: CASSSSTGGYEQYF.